This T cell receptor beta chain appears in the sequencing data of a study of CD8+ T cells in alopecia areata. The study, taken as a whole, reports: Compared with mice, patients displayed less clear TCR sharing, possibly for HLA-related reasons.

Investigators sorted PBMCs to obtain both CD4+ and CD8+ T cells. cDNA prepared by RNA extraction and subsequent reverse transcription served as the template for sequencing. Here immunoSEQ multiplex PCR was the method, and the copy in TCRdb shows in-frame clones only, minus some. The profile shows approximately 98,000 clones, 45% to 70% of them singletons. CDR1 is SQVTM, CDR2 ANQGSEA, per germline. CDR3 length: 15 residues. Trimming shortened V by 7 bases and J by 2 bases, and 20 bases separated the two germline ends. Comment on this clone: What it binds is not known.

Sequencing was done on a sample of CD8+ T cells sorted from blood. The rearrangement uses TRBV29-1 and TRBJ1-1, with D tentatively TRBD1 (5 bases). The receptor was derived from a human donor in good health. CDR3 sequence reads: CSAVGVPHQNTEAFF. CDR3 nucleotide sequence: TGCAGCGCAGTAGGGGTCCCTCATCAAAACACTGAAGCTTTCTTT.